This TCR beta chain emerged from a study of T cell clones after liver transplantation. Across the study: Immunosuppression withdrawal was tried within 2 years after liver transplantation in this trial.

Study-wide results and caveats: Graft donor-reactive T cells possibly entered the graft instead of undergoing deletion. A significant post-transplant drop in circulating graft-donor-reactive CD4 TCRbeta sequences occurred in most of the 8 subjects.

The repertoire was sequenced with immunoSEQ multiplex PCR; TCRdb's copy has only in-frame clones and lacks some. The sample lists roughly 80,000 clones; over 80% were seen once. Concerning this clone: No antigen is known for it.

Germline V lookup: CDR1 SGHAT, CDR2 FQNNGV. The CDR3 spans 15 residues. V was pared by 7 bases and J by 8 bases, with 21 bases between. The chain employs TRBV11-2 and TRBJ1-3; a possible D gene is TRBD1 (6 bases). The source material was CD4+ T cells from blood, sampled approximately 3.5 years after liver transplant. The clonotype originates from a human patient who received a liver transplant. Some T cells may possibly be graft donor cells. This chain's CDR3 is CASTRQAVDLDTIYF. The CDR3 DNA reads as TGTGCCAGCACACGACAGGCAGTAGACTTGGACACCATATATTTT.